The 27 T cell receptor beta chains presented below share a single source sample, sequenced in a study of T-cell reconstitution after alpha-beta-depleted transplantation in children. During its preparation, the TCRbeta library received unique molecular identifiers. TCRdb called the PCR reads again in MiXCR, with one record for every CDR3 protein. The sample shows almost 500,000 distinct CDR3 sequences, 10% to 13% of them seen only once. The source was PBMCs, collected before TCRalphabeta/CD19-depleted stem cell transplant. The receptors were gathered from a child under 10 years old with inherited bone marrow failure, due to receive a stem cell transplant.

Ten or more counts support this clonotype. The chain joins TRBV6-2 or TRBV6-3 to TRBJ2-3; 10 bases agree with TRBD2. Looked up from germline, CDR1 is MNHEY and CDR2 is SVGEGT. The length of the CDR3 is 15 residues. Germline trimming cut 3 bases from V and 1 base from J; bases unmatched to any gene: 1. CDR3: CASSYTSGGTDTQYF. The DNA of the CDR3 is TGTGCCAGCAGTTATACTAGCGGGGGCACAGATACGCAGTATTTT.

The chain carries TRBV20-1 and TRBJ2-1; D is ambiguous. Trimming pared 2 bases from V and 10 bases from J, leaving 18 bases between. Germline values: CDR1 DFQATT, CDR2 SNEGSKA (reference sequence). The length of the CDR3 is 14 residues. CDR3 protein: CSARNMVLAGEQFF. Written as DNA, the CDR3 is TGCAGTGCTAGAAATATGGTGTTAGCTGGGGAGCAGTTCTTC.

The chain combines TRBV20-1 with TRBJ2-5; D ambiguous. In germline, CDR1 is DFQATT, CDR2 SNEGSKA (reference sequence). Trimming cost V 3 bases and J 1 base, with 12 bases left between them. The CDR3 runs 14 residues. In DNA form, the CDR3 reads TGCAGTGCTAGTAGCAGCTGGGGCCAAGAGACCCAGTACTTC. It yields the protein CSASSSWGQETQYF.

This clonotype was detected many times. The chain links TRBV7-2 to TRBJ2-7; no firm D call. V was trimmed by 5 bases and J by 0 bases, leaving 11 bases between them. From germline, CDR1 is SGHTA and CDR2 FQGNSA. The CDR3 length is 14 residues. This CDR3 reads CASSPRESSYEQYF. As DNA, the CDR3 is TGTGCCAGCAGCCCCCGTGAGTCCTCCTACGAGCAGTACTTC.

The genes are TRBV12-5 and TRBJ2-2; TRBD2 is a possible D gene (6 bases). Germline-derived CDR1 and CDR2 are LGHNT and FRNRAP. The CDR3 is 14 amino acids. Trimming shortened V by 4 bases and J by 6 bases, and 12 bases separated the two germline ends. In nucleotides, the CDR3 is TGTGCTAGTGGTTCCGAAAGGGAGGCCGGGGAGCTGTTTTTT. This encodes CASGSEREAGELFF.

This clonotype has at least ten counts. This chain joins TRBV25-1 and TRBJ2-1, with D uncertain. V was shortened by 2 bases and J by 5 bases, with 7 bases between the two germline ends. CDR3 length: 13 residues. Germline V gives CDR1 MGHDK, CDR2 SYGVNS. For the CDR3, the DNA is TGTGCCAGCAGTGAACGGCGGAACAATGAGCAGTTCTTC. Amino acids: CASSERRNNEQFF.

This chain links TRBV5-6 with TRBJ2-7; a weak D match, TRBD2 (7 bases). This CDR3 contains 16 residues. V shed 0 bases and J shed 4 bases, with 17 bases lying between them. In germline, CDR1 is SGHDT, CDR2 YYEEEE. The CDR3 loop reads CASSLAAGAGWYEQYF. The CDR3 DNA follows: TGTGCCAGCAGCTTGGCCGCGGGGGCCGGGTGGTACGAGCAGTACTTC.

This clonotype occurred many times. V gene TRBV7-9 combines with J gene TRBJ1-1; D not certain. The CDR3 length is 13 residues. Trimming took off 1 base at V and 4 bases at J, with 7 bases between the two ends. Looked up from germline, CDR1 is SEHNR and CDR2 is FQNEAQ (reference sequence). CDR3 DNA sequence: TGTGCCAGCAGCTTAGTAACGGGCACTGAAGCTTTCTTT. This sequence encodes CASSLVTGTEAFF. Complete variable domain (other parts from reference TRBV7-9 and TRBJ1-1): DTGVSQNPRHKITKRGQNVTFRCDPISEHNRLYWYRQTLGQGPEFLTYFQNEAQLEKSRLLSDRFSAERPKGSFSTLEIQRTEQGDSAMYLCASSLVTGTEAFFGQGTRLTVV.

This clonotype was counted many times. This chain joins TRBV20-1 and TRBJ2-1, with TRBD2 as a possible D gene (6 bases). The CDR3 is 16 residues long. V lost 3 bases and J 2 bases, leaving 17 bases between the germline ends. Germline values: CDR1 DFQATT, CDR2 SNEGSKA (reference sequence). CDR3 bases: TGCAGTGCTAGGTCCCTAATGGACTACGCCTACAATGAGCAGTTCTTC. Its protein is CSARSLMDYAYNEQFF.

This clonotype was detected ten times or more. The chain combines TRBV9 with TRBJ2-1; unclear D gene. Trimming cost V 3 bases and J 7 bases, with 8 bases left between them. This CDR3 is built from 12 residues. Germline-derived CDR1 and CDR2 are SGDLS and YYNGEE. The CDR3 DNA reads as TGTGCCAGCAGCGGGGCATCTAATGAGCAGTTCTTC. Translation: CASSGASNEQFF.

This clonotype was seen repeatedly, ten times or more. The chain couples TRBV29-1 to TRBJ2-7; D might be TRBD1 or TRBD2, each matching 6 bases. The CDR3 totals 12 residues. V lost 6 bases and J 4 bases, leaving 13 bases between the germline ends. CDR1 SQVTM and CDR2 ANQGSEA come from the germline V gene. The CDR3 sequence is CSVYGGRYEQYF. The CDR3, as DNA: TGCAGCGTATACGGGGGCAGATACGAGCAGTACTTC.

The CDR3: CSALRLAGDHNEQFF. The CDR3 DNA follows: TGCAGTGCTCTTAGACTAGCGGGAGACCACAATGAGCAGTTCTTC. This chain links TRBV20-1 with TRBJ2-1, with TRBD2 matching 12 bases. The germline V gene encodes CDR1 DFQATT and CDR2 SNEGSKA (reference sequence). V lost 5 bases to trimming and J lost 5 bases; unmatched junction nucleotides: 7. CDR3 length: 15 amino acids.

This clonotype was seen ten or more times. The J gene is TRBJ2-1, the V gene TRBV7-9, with 8 bases identical to TRBD2. The CDR3 consists of 16 residues. J lost 6 bases, V lost 4 bases, and 11 bases had no gene match. The germline V gene has CDR1 SEHNR and CDR2 FQNEAQ (reference sequence). The DNA of the CDR3 is TGTGCCAGCAGCTCCTCCCCAGGACTAGCAGGCAATGAGCAGTTCTTC. Translating it yields CASSSSPGLAGNEQFF.

In its sample, this clonotype was seen a few times. The CDR3 reads CASSSQLHEQYF. In DNA form, the CDR3 reads TGTGCCAGCAGCTCGCAGCTCCACGAGCAGTACTTC. This chain uses TRBV7-9 with TRBJ2-7, with D unclear. The germline CDR1 and CDR2 sequences are SEHNR and FQNEAQ (reference sequence). This CDR3 has 12 amino acids. V gave up 4 bases and J gave up 5 bases, with 9 bases separating them. Together with reference TRBV7-9 and TRBJ2-7, the CDR3 gives the full variable domain: DTGVSQNPRHKITKRGQNVTFRCDPISEHNRLYWYRQTLGQGPEFLTYFQNEAQLEKSRLLSDRFSAERPKGSFSTLEIQRTEQGDSAMYLCASSSQLHEQYFGPGTRLTVT.

This clonotype was detected a few times. The CDR3 coding sequence is TGTGCCAGCAGCCAATTGGGGACAGGCCGTAATTCACCCCTCCACTTT. Translated: CASSQLGTGRNSPLHF. This chain joins TRBV11-2 and TRBJ1-6; 8 bases are shared with TRBD1. Per germline, CDR1 SGHAT and CDR2 FQNNGV. J gave up 6 bases and V 5 bases, and 9 bases lay outside the gene matches. This CDR3 contains 16 residues.

This clonotype appeared many times. The chain joins TRBV10-3 to TRBJ2-3; 14 bases are a match to TRBD2. From germline, CDR1 is ENHRY and CDR2 SYGVKD. Trimming at V came to 5 bases and at J to 6 bases, leaving 7 bases not matched to a gene. CDR3 length: 16 amino acids. CDR3 DNA: TGTGCCATCAGTCCCGGGACTAGCGGGAGAGGGGATACGCAGTATTTT. It yields the protein CAISPGTSGRGDTQYF.

This clonotype was seen ten or more times. The rearrangement links TRBV20-1 to TRBJ2-1, with D perhaps TRBD2 (5 bases). CDR3 length: 16 amino acids. Germline V CDR1 and CDR2: DFQATT, SNEGSKA (reference sequence). V lost 0 bases, J lost 3 bases, and 15 bases lay in between. CDR3 sequence reads: CSARDWGEDYYNEQFF. CDR3 DNA sequence: TGCAGTGCTAGAGATTGGGGTGAAGACTACTACAATGAGCAGTTCTTC.

At least ten counts were recorded for this clonotype. V gene TRBV20-1 combines with J gene TRBJ2-1; no clear D. The CDR3 spans 13 residues. CDR1 is DFQATT, CDR2 SNEGSKA, per germline (reference sequence). CDR3 sequence: CSGMDQTYNEQFF. CDR3 coding DNA: TGCAGCGGCATGGACCAGACCTACAATGAGCAGTTCTTC.

This clonotype occurred many times. The chain recombines TRBV6-2 or TRBV6-3 with TRBJ2-7; TRBD1 might be the D (5 bases). Trimming took 5 bases from V and 4 from J, leaving 9 bases between them. CDR1 and CDR2 (germline): MNHEY, SVGEGT. There are 12 residues in the CDR3. The CDR3 nucleotides are TGTGCCAGCAGTAGGGGCGATTACGAGCAGTACTTC. Translated, it gives CASSRGDYEQYF.

The chain recombines TRBV6-1 with TRBJ2-5; the D gene is possibly TRBD1 (6 bases). Germline CDR1 is MNHNS and CDR2 is SASEGT. The CDR3 is 15 residues long. V shed 0 bases and J shed 1 base, with 9 bases lying between them. The CDR3 bases are TGTGCCAGCAGTGAAGCGGGACAAATCCAAGAGACCCAGTACTTC. It codes for CASSEAGQIQETQYF.

This clonotype appeared many times. The chain combines TRBV7-9 with TRBJ2-6; no clear D. The CDR3 is 15 residues long. The germline CDR1 and CDR2 sequences are SEHNR and FQNEAQ (reference sequence). The V and J ends lost 1 base and 2 bases respectively, with 6 bases between them. CDR3 sequence reads: CASSLGQTGANVLTF. The CDR3 DNA is TGTGCCAGCAGCTTAGGCCAGACTGGGGCCAACGTCCTGACTTTC.

This clonotype turned up a few times. The CDR3 DNA follows: TGTGCCTGGAGTGGAGGGGTCCAGCGGTTGACCGGGGAGCTGTTTTTT. This codes for CAWSGGVQRLTGELFF. The rearrangement uses TRBV30 and TRBJ2-2; D is possibly TRBD1 or TRBD2 (5 bases each). Germline loops: CDR1 GTSNPN, CDR2 SVGIG (reference sequence). The CDR3 consists of 16 residues. The V end lost 1 base, the J end lost 5 bases, and 17 bases lay between the germline ends.

This clonotype was found many times. The gene calls are TRBV5-1 and TRBJ2-5; no clear D gene. This CDR3 contains 11 residues. V shed 5 bases and J shed 5 bases, with 7 bases lying between them. Germline assignment: CDR1 SGHRS and CDR2 YFSETQ. CDR3 amino acids: CASRNEETQYF. The CDR3 bases are TGCGCCAGCAGAAATGAGGAGACCCAGTACTTC.

This clonotype was detected many times. V and J are TRBV19 and TRBJ2-7; 8 bases are a match to TRBD2. The CDR3 is 17 amino acids. CDR1 is LNHDA and CDR2 is SQIVND in the germline V gene (reference sequence). V gave up 3 bases and J gave up 7 bases; unmatched junction bases: 17. The CDR3: CASSISFLGSGKGEQYF. The CDR3 nucleotides read TGTGCCAGTAGTATCTCCTTTCTGGGTAGCGGGAAGGGTGAGCAGTACTTC.

This clonotype was picked up many times. This chain uses TRBV20-1 with TRBJ2-1, with no clear D. The germline V gene encodes CDR1 DFQATT and CDR2 SNEGSKA (reference sequence). CDR3 size: 11 residues. V gave up 5 bases and J gave up 13 bases, with 15 bases separating them. In DNA, the CDR3 is TGCAGTGCTCCGCTTTTTTCCGAACAGTTCTTC. The encoded protein is CSAPLFSEQFF.

This clonotype has at least ten counts. The chain couples TRBV29-1 to TRBJ2-1; TRBD2 might be the D (6 bases). The CDR3 totals 13 residues. CDR1 and CDR2 (germline): SQVTM, ANQGSEA. Trimming stripped 3 bases from V and 3 bases from J, with 9 bases between. The CDR3 DNA follows: TGCAGCGTTGAGGGACTTCGCTACAATGAGCAGTTCTTC. Translation: CSVEGLRYNEQFF.

This clonotype has a count of ten or more. This chain connects TRBV20-1 to TRBJ2-5, with 8 bases identical to TRBD1. CDR1 and CDR2 from the germline V gene are DFQATT and SNEGSKA (reference sequence). V was pared by 6 bases and J by 1 base, with 4 bases of the junction left unmatched. This CDR3 region has 13 residues. CDR3 nucleotide sequence: TGCAGTGCCAAGGACAGGGCCCAAGAGACCCAGTACTTC. Amino acid sequence: CSAKDRAQETQYF.